These 9 T cell receptor beta chains were sequenced from one sample in a study of molecular identifiers for immune sequencing clone quantification. TCRdb fed the PCR reads into MiXCR, producing one record per CDR3 protein. The sample contains some 650,000 distinct CDR3 sequences, just under 20% of which appear only once. Sequenced: naive CD8+ T cells from blood, with Jurkat cell RNA spiked in. The sample's subset: FACS-sorted CD8+CD4-CCR7+CD45RA+ naive T cells. The receptors come from a human donor in good health. Some libraries in this study had Jurkat cell RNA spiked in.

This clonotype showed up many times. The chain carries TRBV28 and TRBJ2-3; no definite D call. V was shortened by 1 base and J by 6 bases, with 5 bases between the two germline ends. This CDR3 is built from 12 residues. Looked up from germline, CDR1 is MDHEN and CDR2 is SYDVKM. The CDR3 loop reads CASSLSEDTQYF. Written as DNA, the CDR3 is TGTGCCAGCAGTTTATCTGAGGATACGCAGTATTTT.

This clonotype was counted at least ten times. The chain joins TRBV6-5 to TRBJ2-7; 7 nucleotides line up with TRBD1. V lost 2 bases and J lost 2; bases outside the gene matches: 6. Germline V gives CDR1 MNHEY, CDR2 SVGAGI. The CDR3 totals 15 residues. The CDR3 loop reads CASSYHRDSTYEQYF. Written as DNA, the CDR3 is TGTGCCAGCAGTTACCACCGGGACAGCACCTACGAGCAGTACTTC.

This chain links TRBV19 with TRBJ2-1, with 7 bases matching TRBD2. V was pared by 7 bases and J by 7 bases, with 13 bases of the junction left unmatched. The CDR3 is 15 residues long. Germline CDR1 reads LNHDA; CDR2 reads SQIVND (reference sequence). Here the CDR3 reads CASTTLGGRGNEQFF. CDR3 sequence (DNA): TGTGCCAGTACCACTCTAGGCGGGCGGGGGAATGAGCAGTTCTTC.

Of note for this clonotype: A much more abundant neighbour one base away suggests this may be a read error. The rearrangement links TRBV28 to TRBJ2-5; 9 bases match TRBD2. Germline V CDR1 and CDR2: MDHEN, SYDVKM. The CDR3 totals 16 residues. Here the CDR3 reads CASSISSGVYQETQCF. CDR3 DNA: TGTGCCAGCAGTATATCTAGCGGGGTGTACCAAGAGACCCAGTGCTTC.

Concerning this clonotype: Possible read error: a much larger clone is one base away. The final CDR3 position lacks the conserved phenylalanine or tryptophan, pointing to a likely read error. V usage is TRBV12-3 or TRBV12-4 and J usage is TRBJ1-1; D is unresolved. Trimming shortened V by 1 base and J by 0 bases, and 12 bases separated the two germline ends. This CDR3 has 16 amino acids. CDR3 DNA sequence: TGTGCCAGCAGTTTAGGAGAGGGCGGATTGAACACTGAAGCTTTCCTT. Its protein product is CASSLGEGGLNTEAFL.

This clonotype was seen at least ten times. Relative to the germline gene, one junction end is altered; a read error may explain this. The chain has TRBV19 and TRBJ2-7; 11 nucleotides agree with TRBD2. The CDR3 spans 14 residues. Germline V gene data show CDR1 as LNHDA and CDR2 as SQIVND (reference sequence). DNA for the CDR3: TGTGCCAGCAGTATAGCGGGAGGGGGGTACGAGCAGTACTTC. As protein: CASSIAGGGYEQYF.

In the case of this clonotype: This may stem from a read error, because a much larger clone lies one nucleotide away. This sequence joins TRBV6-6 and TRBJ1-1; D is undetermined. The CDR3 loop spans 14 amino acids. Germline assignment: CDR1 MNHNY and CDR2 SVGAGI (reference sequence). The CDR3 sequence: CAGSYRGQDTEAFF. The CDR3 DNA follows: TGTGCCGGCAGTTACAGAGGGCAGGACACTGAAGCTTTCTTT.

V gene TRBV20-1 combines with J gene TRBJ2-6; 7 nucleotides align to TRBD2. The V gene end was trimmed by 3 bases and the J gene end by 0 bases; junction bases not matched to a gene: 8. The CDR3 is 17 residues long. Germline V gives CDR1 DFQATT, CDR2 SNEGSKA (reference sequence). In DNA form, the CDR3 reads TGCAGTGCTAGCGGACTAGACTTCAGCTCTGGGGCCAACGTCCTGACTTTC. Translating it yields CSASGLDFSSGANVLTF.

This clonotype was observed at least ten times. The rearrangement uses TRBV28 and TRBJ2-1; D is perhaps TRBD1 (5 bases). The CDR3 contains 14 residues. The germline V gene has CDR1 MDHEN and CDR2 SYDVKM. V dropped 3 bases and J dropped 7 bases, with 13 bases sitting between them. The CDR3 DNA sequence: TGTGCCAGCAGTTTCAGGGCGTTCGAGAATGAGCAGTTCTTC. Protein: CASSFRAFENEQFF.